Listed here are 5 T cell receptor beta chains from one sample, sequenced in a study of blood T cell repertoires in COVID-19. Method: immunoSEQ multiplex PCR; TCRdb's copy keeps in-frame clones and lacks some. The sample includes approximately 240,000 clones, roughly nine tenths of them seen just once. Material for sequencing was PBMCs or T cells enriched from blood (not recorded which). These receptors originate from a woman in her twenties or thirties with acute COVID-19.

The rearrangement uses TRBV29-1 and TRBJ2-1; 9 nucleotides align to TRBD2. The germline CDR1 and CDR2 sequences are SQVTM and ANQGSEA. The trim removed 2 bases at V and 6 bases at J, leaving 2 bases unmatched. The CDR3 extends over 13 amino acids. This chain's CDR3 is CSVELAGPNEQFF. The CDR3 coding sequence is TGCAGCGTTGAACTAGCGGGACCCAATGAGCAGTTCTTC.

This sequence joins TRBV5-1 and TRBJ1-1; D possibly corresponds to TRBD1 (6 bases). Trimming removed 4 bases from V and 7 bases from J, with 17 bases in between. CDR1 SGHRS and CDR2 YFSETQ come from the germline V gene. The CDR3 loop spans 14 amino acids. CDR3 amino acids: CASSVGAGASEAFF. The CDR3, as DNA: TGCGCCAGCAGCGTAGGGGCAGGGGCCAGTGAAGCTTTCTTT.

This chain links TRBV7-9 with TRBJ2-2; 8 nucleotides agree with TRBD2. Germline assignment: CDR1 SEHNR and CDR2 FQNEAQ (reference sequence). This CDR3 region has 15 residues. Trimming removed 5 bases from V and 5 bases from J; junction bases left unmatched: 7. CDR3 protein: CASSLSGIRTGELFF. CDR3 bases: TGTGCCAGCAGCCTTAGCGGGATACGTACCGGGGAGCTGTTTTTT.

The chain combines TRBV29-1 with TRBJ2-1, with TRBD2 identical over 12 bases. Unmatched junction bases numbered 14, after V lost 5 bases and J lost 3 bases. The CDR3 loop spans 18 amino acids. Germline V gene lookup returns CDR1 SQVTM and CDR2 ANQGSEA. Here the CDR3 DNA reads TGCAGCGTTATCTTCCAGGAGGCACTAGCGGGAGGCTACAATGAGCAGTTCTTC. Amino acids: CSVIFQEALAGGYNEQFF.

The chain uses TRBV28 and TRBJ2-2; tentatively, D is TRBD1 (5 bases). Germline CDR1 reads MDHEN; CDR2 reads SYDVKM. The CDR3 contains 16 residues. Trimming cost V 1 base and J 6 bases, with 15 bases left between them. The CDR3 reads CASSLYPGKGPGELFF. The DNA for the CDR3 is TGTGCCAGCAGTTTATACCCAGGGAAGGGGCCCGGGGAGCTGTTTTTT. Combining the CDR3 with reference TRBV28 and TRBJ2-2 gives the whole variable domain DVKVTQSSRYLVKRTGEKVFLECVQDMDHENMFWYRQDPGLGLRLIYFSYDVKMKEKGDIPEGYSVSREKKERFSLILESASTNQTSMYLCASSLYPGKGPGELFFGEGSRLTVL.